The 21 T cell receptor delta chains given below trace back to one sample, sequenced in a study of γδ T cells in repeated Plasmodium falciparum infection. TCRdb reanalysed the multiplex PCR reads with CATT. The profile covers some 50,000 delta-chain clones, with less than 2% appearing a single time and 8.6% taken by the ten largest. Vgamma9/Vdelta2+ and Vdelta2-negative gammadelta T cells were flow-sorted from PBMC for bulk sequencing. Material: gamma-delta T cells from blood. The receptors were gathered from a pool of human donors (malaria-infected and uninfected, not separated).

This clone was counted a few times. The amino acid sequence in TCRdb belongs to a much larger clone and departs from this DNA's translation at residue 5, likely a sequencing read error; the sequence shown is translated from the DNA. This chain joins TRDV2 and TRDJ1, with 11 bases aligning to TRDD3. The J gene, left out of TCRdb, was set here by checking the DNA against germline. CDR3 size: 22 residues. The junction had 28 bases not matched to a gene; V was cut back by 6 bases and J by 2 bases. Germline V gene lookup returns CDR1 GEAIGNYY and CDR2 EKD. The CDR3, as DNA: TGTGCCTGTTGGTATCCTACGTCTTCTAGGTCTACTGGGGGATATTTTACCGATAAACTCATCTTT. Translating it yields CACWYPTSSRSTGGYFTDKLIF.

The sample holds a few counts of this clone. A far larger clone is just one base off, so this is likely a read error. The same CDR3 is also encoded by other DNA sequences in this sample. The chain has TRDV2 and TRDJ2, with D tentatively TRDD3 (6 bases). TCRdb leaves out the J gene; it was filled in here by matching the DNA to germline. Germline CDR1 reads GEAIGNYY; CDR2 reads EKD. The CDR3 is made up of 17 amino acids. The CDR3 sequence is CACDTVLGTNLTAQLFF. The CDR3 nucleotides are TGTGCTTGTGACACCGTACTGGGAACGAACCTGACAGCACAACTCTTCTTT.

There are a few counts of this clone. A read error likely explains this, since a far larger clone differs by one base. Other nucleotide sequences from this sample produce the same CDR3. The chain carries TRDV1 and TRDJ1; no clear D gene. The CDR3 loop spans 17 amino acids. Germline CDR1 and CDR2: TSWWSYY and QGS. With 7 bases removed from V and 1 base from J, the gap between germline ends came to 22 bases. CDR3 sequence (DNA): TGTGCTCTTGCCGGTCCTCCGGTCCCTTTGCCCACCGATAAACTCATCTTT. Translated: CALAGPPVPLPTDKLIF.

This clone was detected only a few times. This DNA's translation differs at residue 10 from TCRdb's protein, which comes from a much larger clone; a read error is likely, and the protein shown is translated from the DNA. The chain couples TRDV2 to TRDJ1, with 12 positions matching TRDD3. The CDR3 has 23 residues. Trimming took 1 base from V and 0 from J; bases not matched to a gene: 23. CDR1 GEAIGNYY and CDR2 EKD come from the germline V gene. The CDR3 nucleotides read TGTGCCTGTGACACTTTAAACTCCCTCCGACCTGGGGGATACGGGGGGAACACCGATAAACTCATCTTT. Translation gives CACDTLNSLRPGGYGGNTDKLIF.

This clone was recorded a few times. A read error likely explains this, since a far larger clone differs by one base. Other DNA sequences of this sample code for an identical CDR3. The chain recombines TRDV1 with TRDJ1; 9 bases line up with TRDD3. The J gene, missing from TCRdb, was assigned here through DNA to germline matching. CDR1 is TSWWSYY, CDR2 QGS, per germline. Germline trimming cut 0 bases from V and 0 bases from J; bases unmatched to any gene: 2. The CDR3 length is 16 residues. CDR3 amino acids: CALGELGGIHTDKLIF. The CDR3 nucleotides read TGTGCTCTTGGGGAACTGGGGGGGATACACACCGATAAACTCATCTTT.

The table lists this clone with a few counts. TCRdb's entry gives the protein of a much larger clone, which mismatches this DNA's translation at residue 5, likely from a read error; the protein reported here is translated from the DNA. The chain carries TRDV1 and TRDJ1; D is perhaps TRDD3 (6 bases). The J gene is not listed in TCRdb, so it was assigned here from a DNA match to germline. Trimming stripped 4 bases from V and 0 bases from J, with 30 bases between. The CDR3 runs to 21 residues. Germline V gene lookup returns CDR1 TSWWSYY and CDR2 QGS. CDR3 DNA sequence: TGTGCTCTTGGGGGCCCCAACGAACCCTGGGGATTTATTCGATACACCGATAAACTCATCTTT. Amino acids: CALGGPNEPWGFIRYTDKLIF.

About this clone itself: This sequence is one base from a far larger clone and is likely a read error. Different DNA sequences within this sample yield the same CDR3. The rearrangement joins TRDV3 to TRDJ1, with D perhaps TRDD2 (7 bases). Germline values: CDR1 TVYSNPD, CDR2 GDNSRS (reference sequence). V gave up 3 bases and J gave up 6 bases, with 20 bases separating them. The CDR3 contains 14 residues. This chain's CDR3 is CALAFLRGENKLIF. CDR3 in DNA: TGTGCCTTAGCCTTCCTGAGGGGGGAGAATAAACTCATCTTT. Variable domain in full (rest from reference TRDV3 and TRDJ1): CDKVTQSSPDQTVASGSEVVLLCTYDTVYSNPDLFWYRIRPDYSFQFVFYGDNSRSEGADFTQGRFSVKHILTQKAFHLVISPVRTEDSATYYCALAFLRGENKLIFGKGTRVTVEP.

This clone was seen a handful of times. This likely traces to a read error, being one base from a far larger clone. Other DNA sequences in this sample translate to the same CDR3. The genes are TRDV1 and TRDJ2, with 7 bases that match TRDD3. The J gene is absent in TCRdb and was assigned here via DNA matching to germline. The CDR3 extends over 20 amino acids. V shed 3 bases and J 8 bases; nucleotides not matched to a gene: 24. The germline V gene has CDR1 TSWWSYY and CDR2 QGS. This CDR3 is CALGEVTMTGDPGGGAQLFF. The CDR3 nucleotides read TGTGCTCTTGGGGAGGTCACTATGACTGGGGATCCCGGTGGTGGGGCACAACTCTTCTTT.

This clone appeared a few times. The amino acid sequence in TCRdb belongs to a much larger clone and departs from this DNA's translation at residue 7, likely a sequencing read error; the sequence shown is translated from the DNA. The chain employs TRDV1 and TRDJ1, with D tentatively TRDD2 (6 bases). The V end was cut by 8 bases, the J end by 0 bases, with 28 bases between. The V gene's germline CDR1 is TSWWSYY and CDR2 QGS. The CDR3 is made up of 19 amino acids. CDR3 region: CALSYRGGRGLQYTDKLIF. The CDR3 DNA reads TGTGCTCTTTCCTACCGGGGTGGTAGAGGGTTACAGTACACCGATAAACTCATCTTT.

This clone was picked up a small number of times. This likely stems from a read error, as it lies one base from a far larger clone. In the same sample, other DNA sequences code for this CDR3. Written as DNA, the CDR3 is TGTGCTCTTGGGGAAAAGGCGATACTGGGTGAGATATACACCGATAAACTCATCTTT. Translation gives CALGEKAILGEIYTDKLIF. The chain is built from TRDV1 and TRDJ1; D possibly corresponds to TRDD3 (6 bases). TCRdb is silent on the J gene; assignment here came from matching the DNA to germline. The CDR3 sequence is 19 residues long. Germline V lookup: CDR1 TSWWSYY, CDR2 QGS. V lost 2 bases and J lost 0, with 22 bases in between.

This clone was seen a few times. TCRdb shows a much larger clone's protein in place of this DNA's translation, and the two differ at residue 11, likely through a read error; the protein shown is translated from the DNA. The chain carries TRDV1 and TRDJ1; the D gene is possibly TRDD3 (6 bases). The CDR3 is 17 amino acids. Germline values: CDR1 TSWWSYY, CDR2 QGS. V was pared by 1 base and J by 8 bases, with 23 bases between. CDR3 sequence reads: CALGEPPHDWEKEKLIF. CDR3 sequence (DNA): TGTGCTCTTGGGGAACCCCCTCATGACTGGGAGAAGGAAAAACTCATCTTT.

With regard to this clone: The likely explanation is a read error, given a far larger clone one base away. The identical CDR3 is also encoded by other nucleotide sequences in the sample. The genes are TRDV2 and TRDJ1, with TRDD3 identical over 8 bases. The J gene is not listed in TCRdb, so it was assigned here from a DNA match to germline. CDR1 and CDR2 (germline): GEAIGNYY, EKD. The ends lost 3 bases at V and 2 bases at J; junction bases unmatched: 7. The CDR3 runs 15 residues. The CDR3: CACDALLGGTDKLIF. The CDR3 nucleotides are TGTGCCTGTGACGCCTTACTGGGGGGAACCGATAAACTCATCTTT.

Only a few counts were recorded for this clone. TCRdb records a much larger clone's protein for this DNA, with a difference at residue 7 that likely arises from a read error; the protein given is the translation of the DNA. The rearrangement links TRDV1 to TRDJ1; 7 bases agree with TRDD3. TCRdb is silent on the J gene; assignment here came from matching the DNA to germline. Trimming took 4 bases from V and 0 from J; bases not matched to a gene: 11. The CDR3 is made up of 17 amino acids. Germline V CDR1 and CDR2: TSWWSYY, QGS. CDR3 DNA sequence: TGTGCTCTTGGGGCTCTCTCCTGGGGGTCGTACACCGATAAACTCATCTTT. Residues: CALGALSWGSYTDKLIF.

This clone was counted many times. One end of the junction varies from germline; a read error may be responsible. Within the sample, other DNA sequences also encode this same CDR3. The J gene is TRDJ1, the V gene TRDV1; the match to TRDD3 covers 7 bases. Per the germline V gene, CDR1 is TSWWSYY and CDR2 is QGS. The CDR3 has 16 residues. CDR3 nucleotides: TGTGCTCTTGGGGAAGGGGGTTTCTGGGGGGCGAACAAACTCATATTT. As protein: CALGEGGFWGANKLIF.

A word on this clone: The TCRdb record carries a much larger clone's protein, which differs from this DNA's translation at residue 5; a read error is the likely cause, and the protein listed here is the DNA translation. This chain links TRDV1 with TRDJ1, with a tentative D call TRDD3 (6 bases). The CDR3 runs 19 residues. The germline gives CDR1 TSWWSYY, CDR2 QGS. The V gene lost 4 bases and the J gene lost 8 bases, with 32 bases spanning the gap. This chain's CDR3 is CALGGDVGLPGGGTLKLIF. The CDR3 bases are TGTGCTCTTGGGGGAGACGTTGGACTTCCGGGAGGGGGGACCCTCAAACTCATCTTT.

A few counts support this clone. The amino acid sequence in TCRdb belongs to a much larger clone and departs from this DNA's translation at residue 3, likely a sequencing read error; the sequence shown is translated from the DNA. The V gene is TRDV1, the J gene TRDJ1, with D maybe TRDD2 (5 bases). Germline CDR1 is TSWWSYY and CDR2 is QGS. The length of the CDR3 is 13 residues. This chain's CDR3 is CAFGSPFSDKLIF. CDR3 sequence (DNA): TGTGCTTTTGGGTCCCCCTTCTCCGATAAACTCATCTTT.

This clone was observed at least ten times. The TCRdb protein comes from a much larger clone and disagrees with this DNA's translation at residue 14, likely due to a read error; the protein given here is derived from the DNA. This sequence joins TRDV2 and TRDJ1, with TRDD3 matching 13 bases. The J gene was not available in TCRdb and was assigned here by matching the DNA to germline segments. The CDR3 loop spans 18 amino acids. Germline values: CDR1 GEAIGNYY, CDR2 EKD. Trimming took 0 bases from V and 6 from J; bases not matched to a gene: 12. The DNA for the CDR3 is TGTGCCTGTGACACCGGGAAGTTACTGGGGGATACGCCCAATAAACTCATCTTT. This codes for CACDTGKLLGDTPNKLIF.

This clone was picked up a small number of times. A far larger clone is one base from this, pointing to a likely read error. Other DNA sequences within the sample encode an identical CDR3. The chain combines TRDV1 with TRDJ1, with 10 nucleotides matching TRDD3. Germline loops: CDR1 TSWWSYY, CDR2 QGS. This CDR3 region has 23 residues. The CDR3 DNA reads TGTGCTCTTGGGGAACTATTGGCCTGCGGGGTGGGGGATACAAGCCGGTACACCGACAAACTCATCTTT. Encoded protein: CALGELLACGVGDTSRYTDKLIF.

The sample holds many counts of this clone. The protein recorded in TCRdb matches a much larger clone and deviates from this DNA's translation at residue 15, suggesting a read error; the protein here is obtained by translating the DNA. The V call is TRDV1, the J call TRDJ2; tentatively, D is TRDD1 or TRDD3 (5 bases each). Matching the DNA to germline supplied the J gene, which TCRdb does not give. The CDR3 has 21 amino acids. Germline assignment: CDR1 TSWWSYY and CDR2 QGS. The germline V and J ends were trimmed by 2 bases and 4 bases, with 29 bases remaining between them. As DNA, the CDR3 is TGTGCTCTTGGGGAAGAGTCGTACCATGAAATGGGCAAAGGGGGGACAGCACAACTCTTCTTT. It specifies CALGEESYHEMGKGGTAQLFF.

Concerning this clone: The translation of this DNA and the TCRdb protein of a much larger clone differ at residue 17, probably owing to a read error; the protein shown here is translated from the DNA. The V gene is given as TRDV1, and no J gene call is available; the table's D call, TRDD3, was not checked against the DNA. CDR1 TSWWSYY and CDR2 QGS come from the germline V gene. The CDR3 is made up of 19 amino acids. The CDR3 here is CALGEREILSVLYTDKPIF. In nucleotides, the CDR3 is TGTGCTCTTGGGGAACGGGAGATTCTCTCGGTGTTGTACACCGATAAACCCATCTTT.

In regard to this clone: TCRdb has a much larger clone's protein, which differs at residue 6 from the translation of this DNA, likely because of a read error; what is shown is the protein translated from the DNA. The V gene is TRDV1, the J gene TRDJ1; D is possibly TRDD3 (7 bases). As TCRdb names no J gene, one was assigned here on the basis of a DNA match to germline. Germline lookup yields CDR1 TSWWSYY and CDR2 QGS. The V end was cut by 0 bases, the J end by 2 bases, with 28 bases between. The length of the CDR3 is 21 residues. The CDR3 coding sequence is TGTGCTCTTGGGGAACTTTTCCTAGCCTACTGGGGCCCCATAGGGACCGATAAACTCATCTTT. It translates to CALGELFLAYWGPIGTDKLIF.